This TCR beta chain derives from a study of T-cell reconstitution after alpha-beta-depleted transplantation in children. Unique molecular identifiers were built into the TCRbeta library. One entry per CDR3 protein, called by TCRdb with MiXCR from the PCR reads. This table holds around 500,000 distinct CDR3 sequences, roughly 23% found once. Study-level findings and limits: Where alpha-beta T cells came from about two months after transplant was reportedly several hundred expanded graft clones. T cells produced anew were the main source of T-cell counts and diversity one year after transplant.

Only a few counts were recorded for this clonotype. Its specificity is unknown. This receptor was taken from a boy under two years old who had a stem cell transplant for acute myeloid leukemia, so the T cells may come from the graft donor. Source: PBMCs, mostly from graft donor cells, taken 360 days after TCRalphabeta/CD19-depleted stem cell transplant.

This CDR3 is CASSSPLDYEQFF. The CDR3 region has the DNA TGTGCCAGCAGTTCCCCGTTGGATTATGAGCAGTTCTTC. The chain combines TRBV6-5 with TRBJ2-1; D ambiguous. Per germline, CDR1 MNHEY and CDR2 SVGAGI. This CDR3 is built from 13 residues. Trimming left V 4 bases short and J 8 bases short, with 12 bases between.